The 15 T cell receptor beta chains reported below all come from one sample, sequenced in a study of human T cells and chemical hapten exposure. TCRdb passed the RACE reads through MiXCR, listing each CDR3 protein once. Of 180,000 or so distinct CDR3 sequences listed, around 30% are singletons. Time point reported: pre-sensitization, week 0. Specified treatment: therapeutic diphenylcyclopropenone sensitization with weekly scalp DPC. The sequencing used whole blood, collected in connection with sensitization to the hapten diphenylcyclopropenone (DPC). The receptor set was obtained from a woman in her 30s with alopecia areata. Some clones in this sample may be carry-over from other donors' samples.

This clonotype was counted many times. The genes are TRBV7-9 and TRBJ2-5; D tentatively reads TRBD1 or TRBD2 (5 bases each). The CDR3 sequence is 16 residues long. The V end lost 5 bases, the J end lost 4 bases, and 20 bases lay between the germline ends. CDR1 is SEHNR, CDR2 FQNEAQ, per germline (reference sequence). CDR3 region: CASSLLTGTSRETQYF. Here the CDR3 DNA reads TGTGCCAGCAGCCTATTAACCGGGACGTCCAGAGAGACCCAGTACTTC.

This clonotype was counted between two and nine times. This chain links TRBV11-3 with TRBJ2-2, with a possible D match to TRBD2 (5 bases). This CDR3 is built from 15 residues. Germline CDR1 is SGHNT and CDR2 is YENEEA. Trimming removed 6 bases from V and 0 bases from J, with 11 bases in between. DNA of the CDR3: TGTGCCAGCAGTGACCGGGAAGCGAACACCGGGGAGCTGTTTTTT. It codes for CASSDREANTGELFF.

V usage is TRBV7-8 and J usage is TRBJ2-1; 7 bases map to TRBD1. This CDR3 has 18 residues. CDR1 and CDR2 from the germline V gene are SGHVS and FQNEAQ. V was clipped by 1 base and J by 2 bases; unmatched bases: 11. The CDR3 DNA sequence: TGTGCCAGCAGCTTAGGACCTCTCACAGGGGTCCCCTACAATGAGCAGTTCTTC. Protein product: CASSLGPLTGVPYNEQFF.

J is TRBJ2-2 and V is TRBV5-1; D remains ambiguous. The ends were cut back, 1 base at V and 6 bases at J, with 7 bases in the middle. This CDR3 contains 13 residues. Germline CDR1 SGHRS, CDR2 YFSETQ. The chain's CDR3 is CASSLSRAGELFF. The CDR3, as DNA: TGCGCCAGCAGCTTGTCTCGAGCCGGGGAGCTGTTTTTT.

In DNA form, the CDR3 reads TGCAGCGTCGCCTCGTTACGAGGAGGCGAGCAGTACTTC. Encoded protein: CSVASLRGGEQYF. The chain joins TRBV29-1 to TRBJ2-7; D is possibly TRBD2 (5 bases). Trimming cost V 6 bases and J 6 bases, with 18 bases left between them. The CDR3 loop spans 13 amino acids. Germline CDR1 reads SQVTM; CDR2 reads ANQGSEA.

CDR3 coding DNA: TGTGCCACTGGGACGGAGCTATCACTGGGGGAGCTGTTTTTT. Its translation: CATGTELSLGELFF. The V call is TRBV28, the J call TRBJ2-2; D may correspond to TRBD1 or TRBD2 (5 bases each). Per germline, CDR1 MDHEN and CDR2 SYDVKM. This CDR3 region has 14 residues. The V end was cut by 10 bases, the J end by 8 bases, with 20 bases between.

The CDR3: CASSSGASGLGYTF. The CDR3 nucleotides read TGTGCCAGCAGCTCTGGGGCCTCCGGATTAGGCTACACCTTC. V gene TRBV11-1 combines with J gene TRBJ1-2, with D tentatively TRBD1 (5 bases). Germline V lookup: CDR1 SGHAT, CDR2 FQDESV (reference sequence). The CDR3 length is 14 residues. Deletions cut 4 bases from V and 8 bases from J, with 17 bases between.

This clonotype was detected a few times. The chain recombines TRBV7-3 with TRBJ1-4; D remains ambiguous. The germline V gene encodes CDR1 SGHTA and CDR2 FQGTGA. Trimming removed 2 bases at V and 5 bases at J, with 15 bases between. The CDR3 totals 16 residues. DNA for the CDR3: TGTGCCAGCAGCTTAGAGTTCGAGGGAGAAAATGAAAAACTGTTTTTT. Its translation: CASSLEFEGENEKLFF. Variable domain in full (rest from reference TRBV7-3 and TRBJ1-4): GAGVSQTPSNKVTEKGKYVELRCDPISGHTALYWYRQSLGQGPEFLIYFQGTGAADDSGLPNDRFFAVRPEGSVSTLKIQRTERGDSAVYLCASSLEFEGENEKLFFGSGTQLSVL.

The V call is TRBV6-6, the J call TRBJ2-7; tentatively, D is TRBD2 (6 bases). Trimming pared 6 bases from V and 1 base from J, leaving 13 bases between. The CDR3 length is 14 residues. The germline gives CDR1 MNHNY, CDR2 SVGAGI (reference sequence). DNA of the CDR3: TGTGCCAGCAGACCGTCGGAGGGGTCCTACGAGCAGTACTTC. Translated, it gives CASRPSEGSYEQYF.

This clonotype was counted ten times or more. The chain employs TRBV7-8 and TRBJ2-2, with TRBD1 identical over 9 bases. The germline V gene has CDR1 SGHVS and CDR2 FQNEAQ. This CDR3 region has 15 residues. V was pared by 5 bases and J by 3 bases, with 4 bases of the junction left unmatched. CDR3 loop: CASSEGQGYTGELFF. In DNA, the CDR3 is TGTGCCAGCAGCGAAGGACAGGGGTACACCGGGGAGCTGTTTTTT.

This clonotype was detected a few times. This chain uses TRBV29-1 with TRBJ2-2, with D unclear. V lost 3 bases to trimming and J lost 4 bases, with 12 bases between them. The CDR3 contains 14 residues. Looked up from germline, CDR1 is SQVTM and CDR2 is ANQGSEA. The DNA for the CDR3 is TGCAGCGTTGAGCTGCAGGAAGGCACCGGGGAGCTGTTTTTT. This codes for CSVELQEGTGELFF.

The CDR3, as DNA: TGTGCCACCAGCAGACCCGACAGCCCCAATCAGCCCCAGCATTTT. It codes for CATSRPDSPNQPQHF. V usage is TRBV15 and J usage is TRBJ1-5, with D possibly TRBD1 on 5 matching bases. V was pared by 2 bases and J by 3 bases, with 11 bases between. In germline, CDR1 is LNHNV, CDR2 YYDKDF (reference sequence). The CDR3 contains 15 residues.

This clonotype has just a few counts. CDR3 region: CASSFFVGRGIYGYTF. The CDR3 nucleotides read TGTGCCAGCAGCTTTTTCGTGGGCAGGGGGATCTATGGCTACACCTTC. The V gene is TRBV5-5, the J gene TRBJ1-2; 7 bases line up with TRBD1. The CDR3 runs 16 residues. From germline, CDR1 is SGHKS and CDR2 YYEKEE (reference sequence). V was pared by 2 bases and J by 4 bases, with 11 bases of the junction left unmatched.

This chain links TRBV9 with TRBJ1-6; no clear D. The CDR3 contains 14 residues. Germline CDR1 is SGDLS and CDR2 is YYNGEE. V was clipped by 0 bases and J by 13 bases, with 14 bases between them. CDR3 region: CASSVGAGIGPLHF. CDR3 in DNA: TGTGCCAGCAGCGTAGGCGCGGGAATCGGTCCCCTCCACTTT.

A few counts support this clonotype. This chain uses TRBV15 with TRBJ2-5; either TRBD1 or TRBD2 may supply D (5 bases each). CDR3 size: 18 residues. V lost 1 base, J lost 5 bases, and 23 bases lay in between. Germline CDR1 LNHNV, CDR2 YYDKDF (reference sequence). Here the CDR3 DNA reads TGTGCCACCAGCAGAGGTAGTGTGGGGGACCTCCGTATGGAGACCCAGTACTTC. It encodes CATSRGSVGDLRMETQYF. Looking up the rest from reference TRBV15 and TRBJ2-5 gives the full variable domain: DAMVIQNPRYQVTQFGKPVTLSCSQTLNHNVMYWYQQKSSQAPKLLFHYYDKDFNNEADTPDNFQSRRPNTSFCFLDIRSPGLGDTAMYLCATSRGSVGDLRMETQYFGPGTRLLVL.